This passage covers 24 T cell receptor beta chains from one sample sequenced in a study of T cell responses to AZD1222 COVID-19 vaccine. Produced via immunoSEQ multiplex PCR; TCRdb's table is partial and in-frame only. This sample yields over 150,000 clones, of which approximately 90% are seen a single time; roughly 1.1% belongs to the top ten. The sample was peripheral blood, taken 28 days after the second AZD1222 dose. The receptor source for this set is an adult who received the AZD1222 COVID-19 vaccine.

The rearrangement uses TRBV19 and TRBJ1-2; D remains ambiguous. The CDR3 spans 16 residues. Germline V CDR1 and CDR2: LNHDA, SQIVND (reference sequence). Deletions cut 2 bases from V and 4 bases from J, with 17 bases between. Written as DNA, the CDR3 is TGTGCCAGTAGTATAAGTCACCGCGACAAGGCCTATGGCTACACCTTC. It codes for CASSISHRDKAYGYTF.

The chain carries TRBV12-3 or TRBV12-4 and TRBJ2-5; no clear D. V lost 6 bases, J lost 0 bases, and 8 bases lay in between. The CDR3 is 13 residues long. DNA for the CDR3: TGTGCCAGCAGCCACCTGAACCAAGAGACCCAGTACTTC. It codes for CASSHLNQETQYF.

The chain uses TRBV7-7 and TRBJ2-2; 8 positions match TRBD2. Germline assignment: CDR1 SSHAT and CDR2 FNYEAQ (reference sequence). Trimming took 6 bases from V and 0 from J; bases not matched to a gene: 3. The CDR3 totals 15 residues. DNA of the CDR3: TGTGCCAGCAGTCCGGGACTAGCGAACACCGGGGAGCTGTTTTTT. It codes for CASSPGLANTGELFF.

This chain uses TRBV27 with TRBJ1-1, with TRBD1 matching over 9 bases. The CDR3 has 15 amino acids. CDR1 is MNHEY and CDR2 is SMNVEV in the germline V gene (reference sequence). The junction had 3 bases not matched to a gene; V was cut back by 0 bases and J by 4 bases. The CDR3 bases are TGTGCCAGCAGTTTATCAGGGACAGGGAGCACTGAAGCTTTCTTT. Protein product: CASSLSGTGSTEAFF.

In nucleotides, the CDR3 is TGTGCCAGCAGCGCGGTTGACAGGTCCCCAAGGGATACGCAGTATTTT. This gives the protein CASSAVDRSPRDTQYF. The chain combines TRBV9 with TRBJ2-3; the D gene is possibly TRBD1 (6 bases). The V end lost 3 bases, the J end lost 6 bases, and 20 bases lay between the germline ends. The CDR3 runs to 16 residues. Per the germline V gene, CDR1 is SGDLS and CDR2 is YYNGEE.

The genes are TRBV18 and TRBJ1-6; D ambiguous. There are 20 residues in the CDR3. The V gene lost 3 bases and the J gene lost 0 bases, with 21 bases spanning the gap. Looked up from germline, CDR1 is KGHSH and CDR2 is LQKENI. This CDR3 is CASSPRGIGFESSYNSPLHF. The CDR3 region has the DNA TGTGCCAGCTCACCCCGCGGGATTGGGTTTGAGAGCTCCTATAATTCACCCCTCCACTTT. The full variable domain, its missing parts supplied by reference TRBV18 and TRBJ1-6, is NAGVMQNPRHLVRRRGQEARLRCSPMKGHSHVYWYRQLPEEGLKFMVYLQKENIIDESGMPKERFSAEFPKEGPSILRIQQVVRGDSAAYFCASSPRGIGFESSYNSPLHFGNGTRLTVT.

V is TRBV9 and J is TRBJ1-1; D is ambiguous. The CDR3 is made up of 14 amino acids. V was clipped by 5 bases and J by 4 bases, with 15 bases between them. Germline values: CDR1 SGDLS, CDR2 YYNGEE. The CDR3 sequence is CASSLGGLGTEAFF. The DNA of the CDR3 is TGTGCCAGCAGTCTGGGTGGGCTCGGCACTGAAGCTTTCTTT.

The CDR3 DNA is TGTGCCAGCAGCGAGGACGGCCCGAACACTGAAGCTTTCTTT. This codes for CASSEDGPNTEAFF. This chain connects TRBV11-3 to TRBJ1-1; D call uncertain. The CDR3 spans 14 residues. CDR1 is SGHNT, CDR2 YENEEA, per germline. Between the trimmed V and J ends, which lost 5 bases and 1 base, there was a span of 11 bases.

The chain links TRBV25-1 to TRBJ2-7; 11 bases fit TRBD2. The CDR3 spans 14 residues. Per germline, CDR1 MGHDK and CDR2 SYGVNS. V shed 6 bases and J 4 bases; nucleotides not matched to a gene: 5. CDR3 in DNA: TGTGCCAGCAGACTTAGCGGGGGGGGGTACGAGCAGTACTTC. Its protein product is CASRLSGGGYEQYF.

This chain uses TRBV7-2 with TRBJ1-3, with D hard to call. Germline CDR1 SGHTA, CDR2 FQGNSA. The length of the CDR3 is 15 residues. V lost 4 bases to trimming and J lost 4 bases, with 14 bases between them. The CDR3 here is CASSSRVNVGNTIYF. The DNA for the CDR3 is TGTGCCAGCAGCTCCCGAGTAAACGTGGGAAACACCATATATTTT. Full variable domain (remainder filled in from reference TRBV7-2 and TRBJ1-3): GAGVSQSPSNKVTEKGKDVELRCDPISGHTALYWYRQSLGQGLEFLIYFQGNSAPDKSGLPSDRFSAERTGGSVSTLTIQRTQQEDSAVYLCASSSRVNVGNTIYFGEGSWLTVV.

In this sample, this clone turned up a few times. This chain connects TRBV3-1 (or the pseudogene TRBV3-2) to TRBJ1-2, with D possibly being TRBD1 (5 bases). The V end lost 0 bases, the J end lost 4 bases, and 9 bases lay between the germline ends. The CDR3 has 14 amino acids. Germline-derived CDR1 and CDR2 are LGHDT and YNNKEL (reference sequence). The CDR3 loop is CASSQDVGLYGYTF. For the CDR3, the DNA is TGTGCCAGCAGCCAAGATGTGGGACTCTATGGCTACACCTTC.

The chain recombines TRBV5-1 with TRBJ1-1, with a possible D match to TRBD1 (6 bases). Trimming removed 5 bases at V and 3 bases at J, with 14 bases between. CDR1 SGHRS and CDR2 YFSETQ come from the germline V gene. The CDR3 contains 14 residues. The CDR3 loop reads CASRTGGEDTEAFF. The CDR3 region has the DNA TGCGCCAGCAGAACGGGGGGCGAAGACACTGAAGCTTTCTTT.

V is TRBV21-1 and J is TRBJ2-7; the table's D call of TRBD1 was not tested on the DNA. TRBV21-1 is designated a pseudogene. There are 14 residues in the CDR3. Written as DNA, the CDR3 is TGTGCCAGCAGCTCCCGGGACAGGGCCTACGAGCAGTACTTC. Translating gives CASSSRDRAYEQYF.

The chain's CDR3 is CASRVETGELFF. The CDR3, as DNA: TGCGCCAGCAGGGTCGAGACCGGGGAGCTGTTTTTT. The J gene is TRBJ2-2, the V gene TRBV5-1; D not certain. Trimming took off 5 bases at V and 5 bases at J, with 7 bases between the two ends. Germline CDR1 reads SGHRS; CDR2 reads YFSETQ. The CDR3 extends over 12 amino acids.

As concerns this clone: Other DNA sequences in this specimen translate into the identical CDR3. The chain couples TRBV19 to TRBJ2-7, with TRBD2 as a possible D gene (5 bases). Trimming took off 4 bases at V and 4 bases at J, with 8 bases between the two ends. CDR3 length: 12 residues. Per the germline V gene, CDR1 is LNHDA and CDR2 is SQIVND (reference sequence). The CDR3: CASSTGSYEQYF. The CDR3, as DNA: TGTGCCAGTAGTACGGGGTCTTACGAGCAGTACTTC.

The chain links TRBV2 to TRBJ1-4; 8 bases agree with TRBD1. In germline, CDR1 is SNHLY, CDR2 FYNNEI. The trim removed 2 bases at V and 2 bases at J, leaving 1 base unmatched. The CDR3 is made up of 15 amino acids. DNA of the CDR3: TGTGCCAGCAGTGAATACAGGGGGACTAATGAAAAACTGTTTTTT. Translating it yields CASSEYRGTNEKLFF.

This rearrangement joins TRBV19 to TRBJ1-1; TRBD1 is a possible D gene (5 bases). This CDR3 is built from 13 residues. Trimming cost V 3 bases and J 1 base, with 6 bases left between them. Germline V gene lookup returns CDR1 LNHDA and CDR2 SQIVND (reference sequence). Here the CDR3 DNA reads TGTGCCAGTAGTATGGGGGAGAACACTGAAGCTTTCTTT. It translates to CASSMGENTEAFF.

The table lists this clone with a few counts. The CDR3 here is CASSVAPTKDRVGYNEQFF. In DNA, the CDR3 is TGTGCCAGCAGCGTAGCTCCGACTAAGGACAGGGTAGGGTACAATGAGCAGTTCTTC. V is TRBV9 and J is TRBJ2-1; 8 nucleotides line up with TRBD1. The ends lost 0 bases at V and 4 bases at J; junction bases unmatched: 15. The germline V gene has CDR1 SGDLS and CDR2 YYNGEE. The CDR3 runs to 19 residues.

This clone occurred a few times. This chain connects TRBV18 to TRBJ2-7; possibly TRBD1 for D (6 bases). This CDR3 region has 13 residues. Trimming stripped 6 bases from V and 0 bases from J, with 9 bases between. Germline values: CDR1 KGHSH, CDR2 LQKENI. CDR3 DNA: TGTGCCAGCTCTCCAGGGGACTCCTACGAGCAGTACTTC. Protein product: CASSPGDSYEQYF.

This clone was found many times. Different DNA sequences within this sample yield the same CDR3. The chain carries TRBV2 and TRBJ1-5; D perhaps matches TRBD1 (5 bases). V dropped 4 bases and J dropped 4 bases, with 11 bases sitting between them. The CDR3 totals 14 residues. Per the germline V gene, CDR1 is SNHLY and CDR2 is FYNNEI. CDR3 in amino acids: CASSVERGNQPQHF. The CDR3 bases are TGTGCCAGCAGTGTGGAACGGGGGAATCAGCCCCAGCATTTT. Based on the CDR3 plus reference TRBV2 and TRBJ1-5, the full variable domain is EPEVTQTPSHQVTQMGQEVILRCVPISNHLYFYWYRQILGQKVEFLVSFYNNEISEKSEIFDDQFSVERPDGSNFTLKIRSTKLEDSAMYFCASSVERGNQPQHFGDGTRLSIL.

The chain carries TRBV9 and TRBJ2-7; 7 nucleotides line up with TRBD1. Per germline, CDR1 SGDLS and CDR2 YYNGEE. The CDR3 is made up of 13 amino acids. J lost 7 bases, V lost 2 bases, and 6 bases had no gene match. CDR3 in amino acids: CASSVEGAREQYF. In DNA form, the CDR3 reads TGTGCCAGCAGCGTCGAGGGGGCGCGGGAGCAGTACTTC.

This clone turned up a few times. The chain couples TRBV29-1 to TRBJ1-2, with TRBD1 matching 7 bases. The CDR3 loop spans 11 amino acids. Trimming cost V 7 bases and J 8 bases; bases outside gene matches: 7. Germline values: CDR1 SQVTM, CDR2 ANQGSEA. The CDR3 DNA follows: TGCAGCGGGTGGGACAGCTCAGGCTACACCTTC. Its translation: CSGWDSSGYTF.

CDR3 sequence reads: CASSLDRGVKSSYEQYF. In nucleotides, the CDR3 is TGTGCCAGCAGCTTAGATCGAGGTGTAAAATCCTCCTACGAGCAGTACTTC. The rearrangement links TRBV11-3 to TRBJ2-7; no firm D call. Germline assignment: CDR1 SGHNT and CDR2 YENEEA. The CDR3 runs to 17 residues. Trimming removed 0 bases from V and 0 bases from J, with 15 bases in between.

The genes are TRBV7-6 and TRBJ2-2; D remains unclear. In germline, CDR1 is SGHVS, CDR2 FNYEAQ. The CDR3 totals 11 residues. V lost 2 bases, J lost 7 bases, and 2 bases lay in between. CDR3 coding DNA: TGTGCCAGCAGCTTAAACGGGGAGCTGTTTTTT. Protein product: CASSLNGELFF.